This T cell receptor beta chain comes out of a study of CD8+CD57+ T cells in acquired aplastic anemia. General observations from the study: Significant differences in CD8+ Simpson's diversity were not observed between patients and controls. Sharing between patients and controls was observed for around 30 CD8+ CDR3 sequences.

CDR1 DFQATT and CDR2 SNEGSKA come from the germline V gene (reference sequence). V shed 1 base and J 0 bases; nucleotides not matched to a gene: 3. The CDR3 extends over 15 amino acids. Template material for TCR beta VDJ and CDR3 profiling consisted of genomic DNA. TCRdb recomputed calls from the reads with MiXCR, one row per CDR3 protein. The sample carries about 150,000 distinct CDR3 sequences, around half recorded once. This clonotype is classed as medium-sized. Its antigen is unidentified. Before being chosen for sequencing, patients had shown CD8+CD57+ cell expansion by flow cytometry. Each of the patients presented with severe acquired aplastic anemia.

The receptor was isolated from a human donor with aplastic anemia. Sequenced sample: sorted CD4+, CD8+, or CD8+CD57+ T cells (not recorded which) from PBMCs. The chain employs TRBV20-1 and TRBJ2-7; 10 nucleotides agree with TRBD2. The CDR3 loop reads CSARGTSGDSYEQYF. In DNA, the CDR3 is TGCAGTGCTAGAGGTACTAGCGGGGACTCCTACGAGCAGTACTTC.